The 11 T cell receptor beta chains reported below all come from one sample, sequenced in a study of spatial heterogeneity in lung cancer. Each CDR3 protein gets one entry after TCRdb re-called the 5' RACE reads with MiXCR. Here the sample spans approximately 5,000 distinct CDR3 sequences, approximately 8.4% being singletons. No antigen has been assigned to these receptors. As for time point: sample taken at primary tumor resection. Overall study results and limits: The study found that expanded intratumoral alpha and beta TCR counts tracked tumor mutation counts.

The sequences come from lung tumor tissue, collected at surgery. Every receptor here comes from a female donor with early-stage non-small cell lung cancer.

This clonotype was counted ten times or more. The chain uses TRBV5-4 and TRBJ2-5, with TRBD2 as a possible D gene (5 bases). This CDR3 is built from 14 residues. Between the trimmed V and J ends, which lost 3 bases and 5 bases, there was a span of 14 bases. The V gene's germline CDR1 is SGHNT and CDR2 YYREEE (reference sequence). The CDR3 here is CASSSRTSPETQYF. In DNA, the CDR3 is TGTGCCAGCAGCTCCCGGACTTCGCCCGAGACCCAGTACTTC.

This clonotype was seen at least ten times. The rearrangement joins TRBV28 to TRBJ1-2; TRBD1 agrees at 8 bases. The CDR3 extends over 14 amino acids. Germline trimming cut 6 bases from V and 6 bases from J; bases unmatched to any gene: 9. CDR1 is MDHEN and CDR2 is SYDVKM in the germline V gene. The CDR3 DNA follows: TGTGCCAGCAGGCCCGATAACAGGGGGAATGGCTACACCTTC. It translates to CASRPDNRGNGYTF.

This clonotype was observed many times. J is TRBJ2-3 and V is TRBV7-2, with 12 bases fitting TRBD2. Trimming took 3 bases from V and 5 from J; bases not matched to a gene: 3. The germline CDR1 and CDR2 sequences are SGHTA and FQGNSA. The CDR3 has 15 amino acids. CDR3 amino acids: CASSFLAGGQDTQYF. The DNA for the CDR3 is TGTGCCAGCAGCTTCCTAGCGGGGGGGCAAGATACGCAGTATTTT.

This clonotype was counted between two and nine times. This chain joins TRBV29-1 and TRBJ2-6; 9 bases line up with TRBD1. V shed 7 bases and J 4 bases; nucleotides not matched to a gene: 14. This CDR3 spans 17 amino acids. Germline-derived CDR1 and CDR2 are SQVTM and ANQGSEA. In DNA, the CDR3 is TGCAGCGGAACCCCGGGACAGGGAGGCTCGGGGGCCAACGTCCTGACTTTC. Protein product: CSGTPGQGGSGANVLTF.

This clonotype was counted ten times or more. The rearrangement uses TRBV28 and TRBJ1-2, with TRBD1 as a possible D gene (6 bases). The CDR3 totals 13 residues. V was cut by 6 bases and J by 6 bases, with 14 bases left in between. The germline gives CDR1 MDHEN, CDR2 SYDVKM. The DNA for the CDR3 is TGTGCCAGCAGATTTCGGGGGGCAGATGGCTACACCTTC. It translates to CASRFRGADGYTF.

By sample share, this clonotype is medium-sized. The rearrangement uses TRBV28 and TRBJ2-3; 8 nucleotides align to TRBD1. J was trimmed by 8 bases and V by 1 base; bases with no gene match: 5. Germline V gives CDR1 MDHEN, CDR2 SYDVKM. There are 14 residues in the CDR3. The CDR3 DNA reads as TGTGCCAGCAGTTTATCCGGACAGGGAGGTACGCAGTATTTT. Translated: CASSLSGQGGTQYF. Full variable domain (remainder filled in from reference TRBV28 and TRBJ2-3): DVKVTQSSRYLVKRTGEKVFLECVQDMDHENMFWYRQDPGLGLRLIYFSYDVKMKEKGDIPEGYSVSREKKERFSLILESASTNQTSMYLCASSLSGQGGTQYFGPGTRLTVL.

This clonotype was seen a few times. The chain couples TRBV20-1 to TRBJ1-2, with D maybe TRBD1 (6 bases). Trimming cost V 0 bases and J 4 bases, with 15 bases left between them. CDR1 and CDR2 (germline): DFQATT, SNEGSKA (reference sequence). CDR3 size: 15 residues. This CDR3 reads CSARDPEGGGYGYTF. The CDR3 nucleotides read TGCAGTGCTAGAGATCCAGAGGGGGGCGGCTATGGCTACACCTTC.

The V call is TRBV27, the J call TRBJ2-5; no definite D call. V lost 6 bases, J lost 5 bases, and 16 bases lay in between. The CDR3 covers 14 residues. Germline V gives CDR1 MNHEY, CDR2 SMNVEV (reference sequence). In nucleotides, the CDR3 is TGTGCCAGCAGCCCCGCCTGGCACGTGGAGACCCAGTACTTC. Translation gives CASSPAWHVETQYF.

This clonotype was observed many times. The chain employs TRBV5-1 and TRBJ1-2; D ambiguous. There are 14 residues in the CDR3. Trimming took off 0 bases at V and 3 bases at J, with 9 bases between the two ends. Germline values: CDR1 SGHRS, CDR2 YFSETQ. The CDR3 coding sequence is TGCGCCAGCAGCTTGGAATCGGCTGACTATGGCTACACCTTC. Encoded protein: CASSLESADYGYTF.

The sample holds many counts of this clonotype. The chain uses TRBV20-1 and TRBJ2-5; TRBD2 matches 9 bases. This CDR3 has 14 residues. The trim removed 3 bases at V and 2 bases at J, leaving 4 bases unmatched. Germline loops: CDR1 DFQATT, CDR2 SNEGSKA (reference sequence). CDR3 sequence (DNA): TGCAGTGCTAGGACTAGCGGACTTCAAGAGACCCAGTACTTC. This codes for CSARTSGLQETQYF.

This clonotype is judged large (0.1 to 1%). The chain has TRBV27 and TRBJ2-2, with 9 bases that match TRBD2. This CDR3 spans 15 amino acids. Germline trimming cut 5 bases from V and 4 bases from J; bases unmatched to any gene: 5. Germline V CDR1 and CDR2: MNHEY, SMNVEV (reference sequence). The CDR3 bases are TGTGCCAGCAGTCTCAGTAGCGGGAGCACCGGGGAGCTGTTTTTT. It yields the protein CASSLSSGSTGELFF.